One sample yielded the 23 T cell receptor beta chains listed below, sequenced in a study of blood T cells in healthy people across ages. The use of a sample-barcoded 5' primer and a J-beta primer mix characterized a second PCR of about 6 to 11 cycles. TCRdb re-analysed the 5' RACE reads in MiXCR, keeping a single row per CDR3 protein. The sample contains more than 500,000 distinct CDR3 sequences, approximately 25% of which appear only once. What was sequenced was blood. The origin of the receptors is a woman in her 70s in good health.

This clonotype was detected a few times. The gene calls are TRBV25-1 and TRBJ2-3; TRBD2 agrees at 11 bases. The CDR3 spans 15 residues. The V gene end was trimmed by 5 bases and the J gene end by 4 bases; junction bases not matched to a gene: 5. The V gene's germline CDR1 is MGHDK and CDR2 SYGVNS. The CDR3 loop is CASSLTSGESDTQYF. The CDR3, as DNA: TGTGCCAGCAGTCTGACTAGCGGGGAGTCAGATACGCAGTATTTT.

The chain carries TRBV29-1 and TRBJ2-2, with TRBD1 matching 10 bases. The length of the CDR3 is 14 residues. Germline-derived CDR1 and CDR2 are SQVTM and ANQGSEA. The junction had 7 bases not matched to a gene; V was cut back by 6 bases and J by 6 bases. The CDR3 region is CSVFDRGRAGELFF. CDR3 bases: TGCAGCGTGTTCGACAGGGGGCGAGCCGGGGAGCTGTTTTTT.

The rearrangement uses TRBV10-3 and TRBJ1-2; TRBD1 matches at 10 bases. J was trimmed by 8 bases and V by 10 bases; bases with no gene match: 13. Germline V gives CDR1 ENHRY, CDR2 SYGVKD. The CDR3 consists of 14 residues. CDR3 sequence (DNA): TGTGCCACGACAGGGGGCGCGAGGATAGGAGGCTACACCTTC. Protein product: CATTGGARIGGYTF.

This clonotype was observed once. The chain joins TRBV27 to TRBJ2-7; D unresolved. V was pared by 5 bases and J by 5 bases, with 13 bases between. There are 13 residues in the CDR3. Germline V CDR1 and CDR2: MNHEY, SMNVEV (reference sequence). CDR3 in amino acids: CASSPFEANEQYF. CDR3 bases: TGTGCCAGCAGTCCGTTCGAGGCGAACGAGCAGTACTTC.

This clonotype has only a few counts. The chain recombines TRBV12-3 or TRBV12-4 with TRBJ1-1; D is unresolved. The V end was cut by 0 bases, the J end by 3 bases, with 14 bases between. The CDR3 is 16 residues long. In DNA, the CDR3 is TGTGCCAGCAGTTTAGCGATTCGGGAGGGCGACACTGAAGCTTTCTTT. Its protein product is CASSLAIREGDTEAFF.

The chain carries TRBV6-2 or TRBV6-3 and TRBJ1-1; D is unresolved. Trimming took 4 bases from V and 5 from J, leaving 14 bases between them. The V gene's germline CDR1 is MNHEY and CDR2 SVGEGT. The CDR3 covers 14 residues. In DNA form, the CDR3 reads TGTGCCAGCAGTTTAATGGGTGGAAAAACTGAAGCTTTCTTT. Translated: CASSLMGGKTEAFF.

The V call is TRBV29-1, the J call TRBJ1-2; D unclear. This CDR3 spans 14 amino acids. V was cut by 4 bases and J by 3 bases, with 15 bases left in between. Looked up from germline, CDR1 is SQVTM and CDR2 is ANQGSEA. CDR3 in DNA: TGCAGCGTTGGAGATCGTCTTACACACTATGGCTACACCTTC. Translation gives CSVGDRLTHYGYTF.

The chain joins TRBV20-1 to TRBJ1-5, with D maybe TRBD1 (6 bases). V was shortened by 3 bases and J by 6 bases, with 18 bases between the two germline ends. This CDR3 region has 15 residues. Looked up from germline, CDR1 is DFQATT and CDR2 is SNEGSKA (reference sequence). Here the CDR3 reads CSARTGLRVGQPQHF. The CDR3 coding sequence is TGCAGTGCTAGGACAGGATTGAGGGTGGGTCAGCCCCAGCATTTT.

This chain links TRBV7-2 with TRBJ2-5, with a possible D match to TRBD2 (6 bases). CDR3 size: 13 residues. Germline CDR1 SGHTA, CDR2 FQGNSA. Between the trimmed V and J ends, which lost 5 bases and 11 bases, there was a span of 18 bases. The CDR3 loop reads CASSPGLTFEQYF. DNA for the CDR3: TGTGCCAGCAGCCCCGGACTAACTTTTGAGCAGTACTTC.

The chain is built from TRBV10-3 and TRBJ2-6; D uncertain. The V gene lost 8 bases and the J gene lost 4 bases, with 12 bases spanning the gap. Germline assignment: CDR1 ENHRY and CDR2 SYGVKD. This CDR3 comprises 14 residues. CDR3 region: CAIRPDPGANVLTF. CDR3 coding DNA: TGTGCCATCCGTCCTGACCCGGGGGCCAACGTCCTGACTTTC.

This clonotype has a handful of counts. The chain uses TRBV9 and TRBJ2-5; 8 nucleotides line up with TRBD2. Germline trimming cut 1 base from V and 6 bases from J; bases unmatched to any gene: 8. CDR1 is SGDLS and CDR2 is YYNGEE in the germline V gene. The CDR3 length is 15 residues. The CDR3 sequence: CASSVSPGGAQTQYF. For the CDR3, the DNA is TGTGCCAGCAGCGTATCCCCCGGGGGGGCTCAGACCCAGTACTTC.

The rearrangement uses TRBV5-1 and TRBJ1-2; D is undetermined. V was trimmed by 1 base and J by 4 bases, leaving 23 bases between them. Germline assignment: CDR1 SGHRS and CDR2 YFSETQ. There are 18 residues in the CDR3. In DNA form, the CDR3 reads TGCGCCAGCAGCTTGTGGAAGTTGTATCGGCCGTCTCGCTATGGCTACACCTTC. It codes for CASSLWKLYRPSRYGYTF. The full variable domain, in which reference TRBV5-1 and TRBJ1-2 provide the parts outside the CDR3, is KAGVTQTPRYLIKTRGQQVTLSCSPISGHRSVSWYQQTPGQGLQFLFEYFSETQRNKGNFPGRFSGRQFSNSRSEMNVSTLELGDSALYLCASSLWKLYRPSRYGYTFGSGTRLTVV.

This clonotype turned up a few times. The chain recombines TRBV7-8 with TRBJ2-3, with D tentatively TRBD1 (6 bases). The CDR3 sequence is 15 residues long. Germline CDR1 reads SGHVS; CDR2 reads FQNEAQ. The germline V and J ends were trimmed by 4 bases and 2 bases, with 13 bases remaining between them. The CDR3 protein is CASSSITGYTDTQYF. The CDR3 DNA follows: TGTGCCAGCAGCTCGATCACAGGGTACACAGATACGCAGTATTTT.

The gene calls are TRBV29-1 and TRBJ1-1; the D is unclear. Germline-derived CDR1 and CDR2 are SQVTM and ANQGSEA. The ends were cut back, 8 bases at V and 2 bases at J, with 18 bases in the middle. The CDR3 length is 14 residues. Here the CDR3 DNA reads TGCAGCATCTCTATGGGAGTCTATAACACTGAAGCTTTCTTT. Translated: CSISMGVYNTEAFF.

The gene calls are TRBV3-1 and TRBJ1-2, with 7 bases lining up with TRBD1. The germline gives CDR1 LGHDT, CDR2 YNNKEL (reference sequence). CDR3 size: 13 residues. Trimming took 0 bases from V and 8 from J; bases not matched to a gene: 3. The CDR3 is CASSQENRGGYTF. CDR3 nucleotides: TGTGCCAGCAGCCAAGAAAACAGGGGAGGCTACACCTTC. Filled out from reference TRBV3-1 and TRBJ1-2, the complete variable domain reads DTAVSQTPKYLVTQMGNDKSIKCEQNLGHDTMYWYKQDSKKFLKIMFSYNNKELIINETVPNRFSPKSPDKAHLNLHINSLELGDSAVYFCASSQENRGGYTFGSGTRLTVV.

CDR3 in DNA: TGCGCCAGCAGCCAAGACTACGGAGGGGGCACTGAAGCTTTCTTT. Translation gives CASSQDYGGGTEAFF. The chain employs TRBV4-3 and TRBJ1-1; a weak D match, TRBD1 (6 bases). CDR1 is LGHNA, CDR2 YSLEER, per germline. Trimming pared 0 bases from V and 4 bases from J, leaving 12 bases between. The CDR3 is 15 residues long.

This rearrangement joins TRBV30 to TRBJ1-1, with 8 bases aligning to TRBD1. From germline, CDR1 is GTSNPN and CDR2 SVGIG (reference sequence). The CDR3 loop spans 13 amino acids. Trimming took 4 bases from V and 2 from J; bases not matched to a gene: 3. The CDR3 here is CAWNQGANTEAFF. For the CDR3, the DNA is TGTGCCTGGAATCAGGGGGCTAACACTGAAGCTTTCTTT. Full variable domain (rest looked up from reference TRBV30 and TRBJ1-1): SQTIHQWPATLVQPVGSPLSLECTVEGTSNPNLYWYRQAAGRGLQLLFYSVGIGQISSEVPQNLSASRPQDRQFILSSKKLLLSDSGFYLCAWNQGANTEAFFGQGTRLTVV.

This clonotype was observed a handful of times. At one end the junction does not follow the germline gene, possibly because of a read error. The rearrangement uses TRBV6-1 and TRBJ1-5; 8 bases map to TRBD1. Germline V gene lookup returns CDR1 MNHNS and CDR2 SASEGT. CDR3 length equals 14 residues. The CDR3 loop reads CASGPGTGFQPQRF. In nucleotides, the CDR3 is TGTGCCAGCGGTCCCGGGACAGGTTTTCAGCCCCAGCGTTTT.

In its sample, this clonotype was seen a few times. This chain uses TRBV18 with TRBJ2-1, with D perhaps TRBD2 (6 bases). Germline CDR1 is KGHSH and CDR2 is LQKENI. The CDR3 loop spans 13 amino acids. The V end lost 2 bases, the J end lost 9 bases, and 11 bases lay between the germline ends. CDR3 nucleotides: TGTGCCAGCTCACCAGATTGGAGGGGTGAGCAGTTCTTC. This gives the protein CASSPDWRGEQFF.

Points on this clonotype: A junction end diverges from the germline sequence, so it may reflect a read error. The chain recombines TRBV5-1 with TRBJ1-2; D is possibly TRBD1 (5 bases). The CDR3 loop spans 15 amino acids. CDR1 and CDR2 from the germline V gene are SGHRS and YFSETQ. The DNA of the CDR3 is TGCGCCAACAGCTTCAACCGGGACGGAACTTATGGCTACACCTTC. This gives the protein CANSFNRDGTYGYTF.

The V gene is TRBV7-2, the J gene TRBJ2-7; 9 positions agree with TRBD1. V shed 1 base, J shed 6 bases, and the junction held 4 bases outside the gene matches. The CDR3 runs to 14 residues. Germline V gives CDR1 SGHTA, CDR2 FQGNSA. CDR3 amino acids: CASSLGTGELEQYF. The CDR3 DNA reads TGTGCCAGCAGCTTAGGGACAGGGGAACTCGAGCAGTACTTC. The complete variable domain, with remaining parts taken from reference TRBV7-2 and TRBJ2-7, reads GAGVSQSPSNKVTEKGKDVELRCDPISGHTALYWYRQSLGQGLEFLIYFQGNSAPDKSGLPSDRFSAERTGGSVSTLTIQRTQQEDSAVYLCASSLGTGELEQYFGPGTRLTVT.

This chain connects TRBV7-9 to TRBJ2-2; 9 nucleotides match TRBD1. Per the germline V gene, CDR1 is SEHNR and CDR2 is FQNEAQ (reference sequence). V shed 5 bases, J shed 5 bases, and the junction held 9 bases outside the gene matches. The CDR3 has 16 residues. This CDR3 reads CASSPWDREMTGELFF. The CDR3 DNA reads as TGTGCCAGCAGCCCGTGGGACAGGGAAATGACCGGGGAGCTGTTTTTT.

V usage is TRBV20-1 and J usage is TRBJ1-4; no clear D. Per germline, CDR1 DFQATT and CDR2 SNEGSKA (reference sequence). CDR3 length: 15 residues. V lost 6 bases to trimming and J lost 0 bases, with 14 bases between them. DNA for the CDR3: TGCAGTGCCCCCATTACTACCGCAACTAATGAAAAACTGTTTTTT. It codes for CSAPITTATNEKLFF.